This TCR beta chain is from a study of shared clonotypes between healthy human individuals. Comment on this clone: What it recognizes is unknown.

TCRdb's copy holds only in-frame clones and misses some; the assay was immunoSEQ multiplex PCR. The data show 660,000 or so clones, with about 96% seen just once and roughly 0.12% held by the top ten. CDR1 and CDR2 (germline): MDHEN, SYDVKM. With 7 bases removed from V and 1 base from J, the gap between germline ends came to 10 bases. The CDR3 has 13 residues. The naive CD8 fraction comprised CD45RO-negative cells positively selected for CCR7 and excluded terminally differentiated effector memory CD45RA+ cells. General study findings and limits: Sorted-subset samples were not fully sequenced, rarefaction indicated.

Material: naive CD8+ T cells sorted from blood. V is TRBV28 and J is TRBJ2-5, with unresolved D. The receptor's source is a woman aged 25-40 years in good health. The CDR3 is CASTGDLQETQYF. The CDR3 DNA reads as TGTGCCAGCACAGGAGACCTCCAAGAGACCCAGTACTTC.